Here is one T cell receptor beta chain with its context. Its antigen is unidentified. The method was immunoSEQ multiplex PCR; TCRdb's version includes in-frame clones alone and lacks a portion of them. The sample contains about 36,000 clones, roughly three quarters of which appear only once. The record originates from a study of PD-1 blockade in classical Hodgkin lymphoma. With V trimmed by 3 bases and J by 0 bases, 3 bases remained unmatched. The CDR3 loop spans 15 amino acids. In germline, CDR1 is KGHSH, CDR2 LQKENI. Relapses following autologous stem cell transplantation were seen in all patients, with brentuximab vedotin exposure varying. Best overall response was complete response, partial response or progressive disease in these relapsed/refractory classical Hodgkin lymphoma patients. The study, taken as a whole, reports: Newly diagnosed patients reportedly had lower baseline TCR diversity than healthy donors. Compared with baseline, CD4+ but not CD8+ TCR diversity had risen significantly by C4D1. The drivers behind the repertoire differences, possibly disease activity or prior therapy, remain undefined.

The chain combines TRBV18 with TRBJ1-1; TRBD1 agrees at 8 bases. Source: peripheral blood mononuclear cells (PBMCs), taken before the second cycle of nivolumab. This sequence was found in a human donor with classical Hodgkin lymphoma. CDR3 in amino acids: CASSPGQGMNTEAFF. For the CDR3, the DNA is TGTGCCAGCTCACCCGGACAGGGTATGAACACTGAAGCTTTCTTT.